Here is one T cell receptor (beta chain) with its context. This entry belongs to a study of CD8 T cells in Susac syndrome. Germline CDR1 is DFQATT and CDR2 is SNEGSKA (reference sequence). This CDR3 has 14 residues. The V end lost 6 bases, the J end lost 0 bases, and 12 bases lay between the germline ends. The RNA, about 0.45 to 1 ug, was put through reverse transcription using random hexamers. Using its own MiXCR run on the immunoSEQ multiplex PCR reads, TCRdb lists one record per CDR3 protein. The sample includes about 250,000 distinct CDR3 sequences, approximately 92% of them seen just once. The multiple sclerosis control group consisted of treatment-naive patients whose relapsing-remitting disease, which was either stable or active, fulfilled revised McDonald criteria.

Sample: CD4+ T cells from PBMCs. The sequence was obtained from a human donor with multiple sclerosis. The chain joins TRBV20-1 to TRBJ2-1, with unresolved D. DNA for the CDR3: TGCAGTGCGGCGGCGCCGAGCTCCTACAATGAGCAGTTCTTC. This encodes CSAAAPSSYNEQFF.